A single sample gave rise to the 30 T cell receptor beta chains below, sequenced in a study of cytomegalovirus exposure and HLA in healthy donors. The PCR contained 60 Vbeta and 13 Jbeta primers. Repertoires were generated with immunoSEQ multiplex PCR, while TCRdb's copy carries only in-frame clones and drops some. This sample yields 100,000 or so clones, of which more than 65% are seen a single time; 3.2% belongs to the top ten. Sequencing was carried out using PBMCs. The receptors derive from a young man in good health and CMV-seronegative.

The table lists this clone with a count of one. The chain's CDR3 is CASTSLPGGYTGELFF. The CDR3 DNA sequence: TGTGCCAGCACCTCCCTCCCAGGGGGATACACCGGGGAGCTGTTTTTT. The chain recombines TRBV7-9 with TRBJ2-2, with 7 nucleotides matching TRBD1. With V trimmed by 7 bases and J by 3 bases, 11 bases remained unmatched. The CDR3 runs 16 residues. CDR1 is SEHNR, CDR2 FQNEAQ, per germline (reference sequence).

V usage is TRBV7-9 and J usage is TRBJ2-7; D is undetermined. The CDR3 spans 12 residues. Germline V gene lookup returns CDR1 SEHNR and CDR2 FQNEAQ (reference sequence). V was shortened by 5 bases and J by 0 bases, with 5 bases between the two germline ends. CDR3 region: CASSASSYEQYF. CDR3 nucleotides: TGTGCCAGCAGCGCCAGCTCCTACGAGCAGTACTTC.

This clone was counted between two and nine times. CDR3 DNA sequence: TGTGCCAGCAGCTTGGGACTGCCGTACCAAGAGACCCAGTACTTC. The encoded protein is CASSLGLPYQETQYF. The rearrangement links TRBV13 to TRBJ2-5, with D perhaps TRBD2 (6 bases). V was trimmed by 3 bases and J by 0 bases, leaving 11 bases between them. Germline V gene lookup returns CDR1 PRHDT and CDR2 FYEKMQ (reference sequence). CDR3 length equals 15 residues.

About this clone: An end of the junction does not agree with germline; a read error may underlie this. This sequence joins TRBV7-9 and TRBJ2-7; D gene ambiguous. CDR1 and CDR2 (germline): SEHNR, FQNEAQ (reference sequence). CDR3 length: 12 residues. CDR3: CSSSSERGEQYF. The DNA for the CDR3 is TGTTCCAGCAGCTCAGAGAGAGGCGAGCAGTACTTC.

The chain links TRBV5-6 to TRBJ2-1; 8 bases agree with TRBD2. Trimming took 1 base from V and 4 from J; bases not matched to a gene: 7. Per the germline V gene, CDR1 is SGHDT and CDR2 is YYEEEE. CDR3 length: 16 amino acids. The CDR3 DNA follows: TGTGCCAGCAGCTTGAGGCGGGAGGCCGGGTACAATGAGCAGTTCTTC. Translated, it gives CASSLRREAGYNEQFF. Drawing the rest from reference TRBV5-6 and TRBJ2-1, the complete variable domain is DAGVTQSPTHLIKTRGQQVTLRCSPKSGHDTVSWYQQALGQGPQFIFQYYEEEERQRGNFPDRFSGHQFPNYSSELNVNALLLGDSALYLCASSLRREAGYNEQFFGPGTRLTVL.

The gene calls are TRBV5-1 and TRBJ1-1; D remains ambiguous. Germline V CDR1 and CDR2: SGHRS, YFSETQ. V was shortened by 7 bases and J by 3 bases, with 7 bases between the two germline ends. This CDR3 comprises 11 residues. The CDR3 DNA follows: TGCGCCAGCCGGGAGGACACTGAAGCTTTCTTT. It translates to CASREDTEAFF.

Only a few counts were recorded for this clone. This rearrangement joins TRBV28 to TRBJ1-4; possibly TRBD1 for D (6 bases). CDR3 size: 15 residues. Germline V gene data show CDR1 as MDHEN and CDR2 as SYDVKM. The V gene lost 3 bases and the J gene lost 2 bases, with 10 bases spanning the gap. The DNA of the CDR3 is TGTGCCAGCAGTTTCGTAACAGGGACTAATGAAAAACTGTTTTTT. Translation gives CASSFVTGTNEKLFF. Based on the CDR3 plus reference TRBV28 and TRBJ1-4, the full variable domain is DVKVTQSSRYLVKRTGEKVFLECVQDMDHENMFWYRQDPGLGLRLIYFSYDVKMKEKGDIPEGYSVSREKKERFSLILESASTNQTSMYLCASSFVTGTNEKLFFGSGTQLSVL.

J is TRBJ1-1 and V is TRBV19; 12 positions agree with TRBD1. Trimming took 11 bases from V and 6 from J; bases not matched to a gene: 10. In germline, CDR1 is LNHDA, CDR2 SQIVND (reference sequence). This CDR3 is built from 14 residues. In nucleotides, the CDR3 is TGTGCCTCCGGGACAGGGGGCTATAGAGCTGAAGCTTTCTTT. It is translated as CASGTGGYRAEAFF.

This chain uses TRBV27 with TRBJ1-4; perhaps TRBD1 as D (5 bases). The length of the CDR3 is 16 residues. Germline CDR1 reads MNHEY; CDR2 reads SMNVEV (reference sequence). Trimming removed 7 bases from V and 4 bases from J, with 19 bases in between. The CDR3 region is CASTHRGPGYNEKLFF. Written as DNA, the CDR3 is TGTGCCAGCACTCACCGTGGGCCAGGGTATAATGAAAAACTGTTTTTT.

This clone turned up a few times. The chain has TRBV28 and TRBJ1-1; TRBD1 is a possible D gene (5 bases). Trimming stripped 3 bases from V and 2 bases from J, with 10 bases between. The CDR3 has 14 residues. Per germline, CDR1 MDHEN and CDR2 SYDVKM. Written as DNA, the CDR3 is TGTGCCAGCAGTTTCCCAGGGTTCAACACTGAAGCTTTCTTT. The encoded protein is CASSFPGFNTEAFF.

The sample holds one count of this clone. The gene calls are TRBV9 and TRBJ2-2, with D possibly TRBD1 on 6 matching bases. Germline values: CDR1 SGDLS, CDR2 YYNGEE. The V gene lost 3 bases and the J gene lost 1 base, with 13 bases spanning the gap. The CDR3 spans 16 residues. In nucleotides, the CDR3 is TGTGCCAGCAGCGCCCGATCGGGACAGAACACCGGGGAGCTGTTTTTT. Translation: CASSARSGQNTGELFF. The whole variable domain, filled in from reference TRBV9 and TRBJ2-2, reads DSGVTQTPKHLITATGQRVTLRCSPRSGDLSVYWYQQSLDQGLQFLIQYYNGEERAKGNILERFSAQQFPDLHSELNLSSLELGDSALYFCASSARSGQNTGELFFGEGSRLTVL.

V and J are TRBV6-4 and TRBJ1-5; perhaps TRBD1 as D (5 bases). The V end lost 4 bases, the J end lost 0 bases, and 13 bases lay between the germline ends. The length of the CDR3 is 16 residues. Germline assignment: CDR1 MRHNA and CDR2 SNTAGT. Here the CDR3 reads CASSVSGLASNQPQHF. The CDR3 nucleotides are TGTGCCAGCAGTGTCTCGGGACTTGCTAGCAATCAGCCCCAGCATTTT.

This clone appeared a few times. The chain is built from TRBV5-6 and TRBJ1-2, with 9 bases matching TRBD1. Germline lookup yields CDR1 SGHDT and CDR2 YYEEEE. CDR3 size: 13 residues. V lost 4 bases, J lost 8 bases, and 6 bases stayed unmatched. In DNA form, the CDR3 reads TGTGCCAGCAGCCCGACAGGGGGACGGGGCTACACCTTC. This gives the protein CASSPTGGRGYTF. Full variable domain (outside the CDR3, taken from reference TRBV5-6 and TRBJ1-2): DAGVTQSPTHLIKTRGQQVTLRCSPKSGHDTVSWYQQALGQGPQFIFQYYEEEERQRGNFPDRFSGHQFPNYSSELNVNALLLGDSALYLCASSPTGGRGYTFGSGTRLTVV.

This chain joins TRBV29-1 and TRBJ2-7; possible D gene TRBD2, 5 bases. CDR3 size: 11 residues. Germline V lookup: CDR1 SQVTM, CDR2 ANQGSEA. Trimming pared 4 bases from V and 7 bases from J, leaving 11 bases between. The CDR3 here is CSVARTGEQYF. Written as DNA, the CDR3 is TGCAGCGTTGCCCGAACGGGGGAGCAGTACTTC.

This chain links TRBV6-5 with TRBJ1-4; D perhaps matches TRBD1 (5 bases). Germline CDR1 reads MNHEY; CDR2 reads SVGAGI. The length of the CDR3 is 13 residues. V was cut by 6 bases and J by 8 bases, with 13 bases left in between. The CDR3 is CASRDTGGEKLFF. The CDR3 coding sequence is TGTGCCAGCAGGGATACAGGCGGAGAAAAACTGTTTTTT.

This clone was recorded a few times. V usage is TRBV5-6 and J usage is TRBJ2-1, with D possibly TRBD2 on 7 matching bases. The CDR3 runs 15 residues. Germline V gene lookup returns CDR1 SGHDT and CDR2 YYEEEE. The V and J ends lost 4 bases and 3 bases respectively, with 14 bases between them. Here the CDR3 DNA reads TGTGCCAGCAGCGGGGGGGGAGGGGGCTACAATGAGCAGTTCTTC. Amino acid sequence: CASSGGGGGYNEQFF.

The genes are TRBV9 and TRBJ1-4; D may be TRBD1 (6 bases). Germline CDR1 reads SGDLS; CDR2 reads YYNGEE. The ends were cut back, 3 bases at V and 6 bases at J, with 12 bases in the middle. The CDR3 has 14 residues. In DNA, the CDR3 is TGTGCCAGCAGCGCCAGGGGTGTTGATGAAAAACTGTTTTTT. Translation gives CASSARGVDEKLFF.

The count of this clone is one. The J gene is TRBJ2-3, the V gene TRBV29-1; 9 nucleotides agree with TRBD2. CDR3 length equals 15 residues. CDR1 is SQVTM, CDR2 ANQGSEA, per germline. V was pared by 8 bases and J by 0 bases, with 9 bases of the junction left unmatched. The CDR3 nucleotides are TGCAGCACCGCGGGAGGGGTCCCTAGCACAGATACGCAGTATTTT. Translation gives CSTAGGVPSTDTQYF.

Comments on this clone: A read error may produce the germline difference seen at one junction end. The chain couples TRBV7-7 to TRBJ2-7, with TRBD2 as a possible D gene (6 bases). This CDR3 is 13 amino acids long. Looked up from germline, CDR1 is SSHAT and CDR2 is FNYEAQ (reference sequence). The CDR3 loop is CASSPPRDYEQYF. CDR3 sequence (DNA): TGTGCTAGCAGCCCCCCGCGGGATTACGAGCAGTACTTC. Full variable domain (outside the CDR3, taken from reference TRBV7-7 and TRBJ2-7): GAGVSQSPRYKVTKRGQDVTLRCDPISSHATLYWYQQALGQGPEFLTYFNYEAQPDKSGLPSDRFSAERPEGSISTLTIQRTEQRDSAMYRCASSPPRDYEQYFGPGTRLTVT.

The V call is TRBV6-6, the J call TRBJ2-7; D might be TRBD2 (5 bases). The ends were cut back, 0 bases at V and 7 bases at J, with 19 bases in the middle. The CDR3 is made up of 16 amino acids. Germline V gene data show CDR1 as MNHNY and CDR2 as SVGAGI (reference sequence). DNA for the CDR3: TGTGCCAGCAGTTACTCAACCCCCGGGAAGTGGCAAGAGCAGTACTTC. Its protein product is CASSYSTPGKWQEQYF.

This clone was counted between two and nine times. V gene TRBV12-5 combines with J gene TRBJ2-4; D might be TRBD2 (6 bases). The DNA matches TRBJ2-7 better at its end, which makes the J call doubtful. The germline V gene encodes CDR1 LGHNT and CDR2 FRNRAP. The CDR3 consists of 19 residues. The CDR3 region is CASGSLRPHFRGVSYEQYF. In DNA form, the CDR3 reads TGTGCTAGTGGTTCTTTGCGCCCCCACTTCCGCGGGGTATCCTACGAGCAGTACTTC.

The genes are TRBV19 and TRBJ1-6; TRBD1 agrees at 7 bases. CDR3 length equals 15 residues. Germline loops: CDR1 LNHDA, CDR2 SQIVND (reference sequence). The V gene end was trimmed by 9 bases and the J gene end by 13 bases; junction bases not matched to a gene: 18. The CDR3 DNA sequence: TGTGCCAGCACCTACTCACCCCGGACAGGCGCCCCCCTCCACTTT. Protein product: CASTYSPRTGAPLHF.

The rearrangement uses TRBV18 and TRBJ1-4; perhaps TRBD1 as D (5 bases). Germline CDR1 is KGHSH and CDR2 is LQKENI. The CDR3 spans 14 residues. Trimming pared 3 bases from V and 8 bases from J, leaving 13 bases between. CDR3 region: CASSPATAGEKLFF. In DNA, the CDR3 is TGTGCCAGCTCACCGGCAACGGCAGGGGAAAAACTGTTTTTT.

This clone was detected once. CDR3 bases: TGTGCCAGCAGCTTGAGCGGGGGACCCGACTATGGCTACACCTTC. Its protein is CASSLSGGPDYGYTF. The gene calls are TRBV5-4 and TRBJ1-2; D is perhaps TRBD1 (5 bases). Trimming shortened V by 1 base and J by 3 bases, and 13 bases separated the two germline ends. From germline, CDR1 is SGHNT and CDR2 YYREEE (reference sequence). The length of the CDR3 is 15 residues.

The V call is TRBV29-1, the J call TRBJ1-1; D possibly corresponds to TRBD1 (6 bases). With 5 bases removed from V and 5 bases from J, the gap between germline ends came to 18 bases. The CDR3 loop spans 14 amino acids. Germline V lookup: CDR1 SQVTM, CDR2 ANQGSEA. The chain's CDR3 is CSVRGAGERTEAFF. DNA for the CDR3: TGCAGCGTTCGAGGGGCAGGGGAGAGAACTGAAGCTTTCTTT.

V gene TRBV2 combines with J gene TRBJ2-1, with a weak D call TRBD1 (8 bases). Germline CDR1 is SNHLY and CDR2 is FYNNEI. The CDR3 has 15 amino acids. Trimming took off 2 bases at V and 4 bases at J, with 12 bases between the two ends. The DNA of the CDR3 is TGTGCCAGCAGTGAAAACAGGGGGGGTTACAATGAGCAGTTCTTC. Translation: CASSENRGGYNEQFF.

The gene calls are TRBV6-1 and TRBJ2-5; 9 positions match TRBD1. The J call may not be correct, given that the DNA end is closer to TRBJ2-7. Germline lookup yields CDR1 MNHNS and CDR2 SASEGT. The CDR3 extends over 13 amino acids. As DNA, the CDR3 is TGTGCCAGCAGTAGGGACAGGGAAGGCGAGCAGTACTTC. Encoded protein: CASSRDREGEQYF.

The chain combines TRBV27 with TRBJ1-4; maybe TRBD1 (5 bases). Germline V gene lookup returns CDR1 MNHEY and CDR2 SMNVEV (reference sequence). V gave up 6 bases and J gave up 6 bases, with 14 bases separating them. This CDR3 is built from 14 residues. DNA of the CDR3: TGTGCCAGCAGGCCGACAGTGACACATGAAAAACTGTTTTTT. Translating gives CASRPTVTHEKLFF.

This clone was observed a few times. The rearrangement uses TRBV6-5 and TRBJ2-7, with TRBD2 as a possible D gene (6 bases). Deletions cut 0 bases from V and 1 base from J, with 10 bases between. CDR1 MNHEY and CDR2 SVGAGI come from the germline V gene. CDR3 length: 15 amino acids. CDR3 sequence: CASSYSTSESYEQYF. CDR3 DNA: TGTGCCAGCAGTTACTCGACTAGTGAGTCCTACGAGCAGTACTTC.

Comment on this clone: The junction departs from germline at one end; a sequencing error may be responsible. The chain couples TRBV28 to TRBJ2-4; 7 nucleotides line up with TRBD2. The germline CDR1 and CDR2 sequences are MDHEN and SYDVKM. CDR3 size: 15 residues. The CDR3 is CASSLGGGTKNSQYF. Here the CDR3 DNA reads TGTGCCAGCAGTTTAGGGGGGGGGACCAAAAACAGTCAGTACTTC. The complete variable domain, with remaining parts taken from reference TRBV28 and TRBJ2-4, reads DVKVTQSSRYLVKRTGEKVFLECVQDMDHENMFWYRQDPGLGLRLIYFSYDVKMKEKGDIPEGYSVSREKKERFSLILESASTNQTSMYLCASSLGGGTKNSQYFGAGTRLSVL.